A single TCR beta chain is shown here with its context. The data originate from a study of blood T cells in healthy people across ages. Turning to the study itself: Template switching retrieved approximately one barcoded beta molecule for each two T cells.

It was with a sample-barcoded 5' primer and a J-beta primer mix that a second PCR of roughly 7 to 12 cycles was run. Each CDR3 protein is one row after TCRdb ran MiXCR on the 5' RACE reads. The sample comprises over 700,000 distinct CDR3 sequences, 20% to 25% of which are singletons, and roughly 9% rests with the top ten. Each sample yielded at least 7 million isolated PBMCs. Germline V lookup: CDR1 SEHNR, CDR2 FQNEAQ (reference sequence). The CDR3 length is 12 residues. Germline trimming cut 8 bases from V and 5 bases from J; bases unmatched to any gene: 5. The same specimen was also included in a second study, on T cells of mothers and their children. That report adds: Every microgram of extracted RNA entered cDNA synthesis, about 1.5 ug per 15 ul.

Sequencing was carried out using blood. The gene calls are TRBV7-9 and TRBJ2-7; the match to TRBD2 covers 8 bases. This receptor was taken from a boy younger than 18 in good health. Here the CDR3 DNA reads TGTGCCAGCGGATCGCGGGGGGACGAGCAGTACTTC. Protein sequence: CASGSRGDEQYF.